The 23 T cell receptor beta chains below were found in one sample sequenced in a study of neurological immune-mediated disorders. Time point in this sample: longitudinal time-point 3. TCRdb ran MiXCR on the 5' RACE reads and lists one entry per CDR3 protein. The sample carries about 99,000 distinct CDR3 sequences, 10% to 11% recorded once. Material: PBMCs. The receptors derive from a female donor with HTLV-1-associated myelopathy (HAM/TSP).

This clonotype was recorded a few times. This chain links TRBV3-1 with TRBJ2-7; D unresolved. The CDR3 is 14 amino acids. Germline CDR1 reads LGHDT; CDR2 reads YNNKEL (reference sequence). V gave up 4 bases and J gave up 2 bases, with 12 bases separating them. The CDR3 DNA reads TGTGCCAGCAGCCGATCCGGTACCGCCTACGAGCAGTACTTC. Residues: CASSRSGTAYEQYF.

In this sample, this clonotype turned up many times. One end of the junction fails to match germline, which may point to a read error. The rearrangement uses TRBV20-1 and TRBJ1-1; unclear D gene. The CDR3 totals 13 residues. Germline loops: CDR1 DFQATT, CDR2 SNEGSKA (reference sequence). The CDR3 sequence: CSALHPTYTILPF. CDR3 DNA: TGCAGTGCTCTTCACCCCACCTACACAATTCTCCCATTT.

The genes are TRBV7-9 and TRBJ1-1, with 7 bases that match TRBD1. This CDR3 has 12 amino acids. Unmatched junction bases numbered 4, after V lost 5 bases and J lost 7 bases. Germline V gene data show CDR1 as SEHNR and CDR2 as FQNEAQ (reference sequence). CDR3 bases: TGTGCCAGCAGCCGACAGGGTATTGAAGCTTTCTTT. This encodes CASSRQGIEAFF. Full variable domain (outside the CDR3, taken from reference TRBV7-9 and TRBJ1-1): DTGVSQNPRHKITKRGQNVTFRCDPISEHNRLYWYRQTLGQGPEFLTYFQNEAQLEKSRLLSDRFSAERPKGSFSTLEIQRTEQGDSAMYLCASSRQGIEAFFGQGTRLTVV.

As regards this clonotype: This may stem from a read error, because a much larger clone lies one nucleotide away. The gene calls are TRBV5-1 and TRBJ2-1; D uncertain. This CDR3 is 13 amino acids long. CDR1 is SGHRS, CDR2 YFSETQ, per germline. This chain's CDR3 is CASSQPPYNVQFF. The CDR3 bases are TGCGCCAGCAGCCAGCCCCCCTACAATGTGCAGTTCTTC.

The chain employs TRBV9 and TRBJ2-5; D may be TRBD1 or TRBD2 (6 bases each). The V end lost 3 bases, the J end lost 8 bases, and 20 bases lay between the germline ends. Germline V gene sequence: CDR1 SGDLS, CDR2 YYNGEE. The CDR3 has 15 amino acids. CDR3 in amino acids: CASSAFSGGPHTQYF. In nucleotides, the CDR3 is TGTGCCAGCAGCGCCTTTAGTGGGGGGCCGCATACCCAGTACTTC. The whole variable domain, filled in from reference TRBV9 and TRBJ2-5, reads DSGVTQTPKHLITATGQRVTLRCSPRSGDLSVYWYQQSLDQGLQFLIQYYNGEERAKGNILERFSAQQFPDLHSELNLSSLELGDSALYFCASSAFSGGPHTQYFGPGTRLLVL.

This clonotype was found a few times. V is TRBV7-2 and J is TRBJ2-3; the D is unclear. The germline CDR1 and CDR2 sequences are SGHTA and FQGNSA. This CDR3 region has 13 residues. Trimming took 5 bases from V and 4 from J, leaving 10 bases between them. The CDR3 reads CASSPPPPDTQYF. The CDR3 DNA reads TGTGCCAGCAGCCCGCCCCCCCCAGATACGCAGTATTTT. Using reference TRBV7-2 and TRBJ2-3 for the parts outside the CDR3, the full variable domain is GAGVSQSPSNKVTEKGKDVELRCDPISGHTALYWYRQSLGQGLEFLIYFQGNSAPDKSGLPSDRFSAERTGGSVSTLTIQRTQQEDSAVYLCASSPPPPDTQYFGPGTRLTVL.

The rearrangement links TRBV29-1 to TRBJ2-7, with 8 nucleotides matching TRBD1. This CDR3 spans 12 amino acids. V gave up 8 bases and J gave up 2 bases; unmatched junction bases: 5. The germline CDR1 and CDR2 sequences are SQVTM and ANQGSEA. The CDR3 here is CSSATGAYEQYF. The CDR3, as DNA: TGCAGCTCCGCGACAGGGGCCTACGAGCAGTACTTC.

This clonotype was seen once. V and J are TRBV5-5 and TRBJ2-6; 7 bases are a match to TRBD2. The CDR3 totals 17 residues. The V gene end was trimmed by 2 bases and the J gene end by 1 base; junction bases not matched to a gene: 6. CDR1 is SGHKS and CDR2 is YYEKEE in the germline V gene (reference sequence). As DNA, the CDR3 is TGTGCCAGCAGCTTTCGGGCGGGGGAGTCTGGGGCCAACGTCCTGACTTTC. This sequence encodes CASSFRAGESGANVLTF.

The sample holds many counts of this clonotype. This chain links TRBV5-1 with TRBJ1-4; perhaps TRBD1 as D (5 bases). This CDR3 region has 16 residues. Germline V lookup: CDR1 SGHRS, CDR2 YFSETQ. V gave up 2 bases and J gave up 0 bases, with 11 bases separating them. The CDR3 DNA reads as TGCGCCAGCAGCTTCGGGACGGCTGCAACTAATGAAAAACTGTTTTTT. Amino acids: CASSFGTAATNEKLFF.

The gene calls are TRBV7-3 and TRBJ2-1; D is perhaps TRBD1 (5 bases). The germline V and J ends were trimmed by 6 bases and 4 bases, with 16 bases remaining between them. Germline V lookup: CDR1 SGHTA, CDR2 FQGTGA. CDR3 size: 15 residues. CDR3 DNA sequence: TGTGCCAGCAGTTTGAGGCAGGGCGCTTACAATGAGCAGTTCTTC. It is translated as CASSLRQGAYNEQFF.

This clonotype has at least ten counts. The chain employs TRBV5-6 and TRBJ2-1; 9 positions match TRBD1. CDR3 length equals 15 residues. CDR1 is SGHDT and CDR2 is YYEEEE in the germline V gene. With V trimmed by 2 bases and J by 3 bases, 3 bases remained unmatched. CDR3 loop: CASSLPGQGYNEQFF. As DNA, the CDR3 is TGTGCCAGCAGCTTACCGGGACAGGGCTACAATGAGCAGTTCTTC.

This clonotype was recorded a few times. The gene calls are TRBV18 and TRBJ1-1, with D possibly matching TRBD1 (5 bases). The CDR3 contains 16 residues. The V and J ends lost 5 bases and 1 base respectively, with 17 bases between them. The V gene's germline CDR1 is KGHSH and CDR2 LQKENI. CDR3 bases: TGTGCCAGCTCATCAGTCCGGGACCCTAGGAACACTGAAGCTTTCTTT. Translating it yields CASSSVRDPRNTEAFF.

With respect to this clonotype: This CDR3 fails to terminate in the conserved phenylalanine or tryptophan, so it likely reflects a read error. The chain couples TRBV28 to TRBJ1-1; D call uncertain. Per germline, CDR1 MDHEN and CDR2 SYDVKM. V shed 5 bases and J shed 8 bases, with 12 bases lying between them. The CDR3 is made up of 12 amino acids. The DNA for the CDR3 is TGTGCCAGCAGTCTCTCGACCCGAGAAGCTTTCTCT. Translation: CASSLSTREAFS.

Worth noting for this clonotype: A junction end diverges from the germline sequence, so it may reflect a read error. This chain joins TRBV10-3 and TRBJ1-6; D possibly corresponds to TRBD1 (5 bases). This CDR3 contains 15 residues. CDR1 ENHRY and CDR2 SYGVKD come from the germline V gene. The CDR3 loop reads CAICESGQGSSPLHF. CDR3 sequence (DNA): TGTGCCATCTGTGAGTCGGGCCAGGGAAGTTCACCCCTCCACTTT.

A word on this clonotype: A much larger clone lies one base from this, so it may be a read error. The chain is built from TRBV7-2 and TRBJ2-3; D may be TRBD2 (5 bases). The V end lost 4 bases, the J end lost 2 bases, and 10 bases lay between the germline ends. This CDR3 has 14 residues. CDR1 SGHTA and CDR2 FQGNSA come from the germline V gene. CDR3 sequence: CASSWVGLTDTQYF. The CDR3, as DNA: TGTGCCAGCAGCTGGGTAGGACTCACAGATACGCAGTATTTT.

This clonotype was seen ten or more times. V is TRBV25-1 and J is TRBJ1-1, with D hard to call. The CDR3 totals 16 residues. The V end was cut by 3 bases, the J end by 0 bases, with 14 bases between. CDR1 is MGHDK, CDR2 SYGVNS, per germline. The CDR3: CASSDSLTAMNTEAFF. CDR3 nucleotides: TGTGCCAGCAGTGATAGTTTAACAGCGATGAACACTGAAGCTTTCTTT.

At least ten counts were recorded for this clonotype. This chain connects TRBV20-1 to TRBJ2-4; 11 positions match TRBD2. V dropped 3 bases and J dropped 7; count of bases not matched to a gene: 14. The CDR3 loop spans 17 amino acids. Germline V lookup: CDR1 DFQATT, CDR2 SNEGSKA (reference sequence). The CDR3 nucleotides read TGCAGTGCTAGGGAACTCACTAGCGGGGGAACCCTGAACATTCAGTACTTC. Translated: CSARELTSGGTLNIQYF.

At least ten counts were recorded for this clonotype. V usage is TRBV20-1 and J usage is TRBJ2-5; D might be TRBD1 (6 bases). Germline assignment: CDR1 DFQATT and CDR2 SNEGSKA (reference sequence). The CDR3 covers 14 residues. Trimming cost V 3 bases and J 4 bases, with 15 bases left between them. Written as DNA, the CDR3 is TGCAGTGCTAGGGCAGGGGCCGGTAGAGAGACCCAGTACTTC. This translates into CSARAGAGRETQYF.

This clonotype has a count of ten or more. CDR3 DNA: TGTGCCAGCAGCTGGGGACTAGCTGACGGCACAGATACGCAGTATTTT. Translated, it gives CASSWGLADGTDTQYF. The chain couples TRBV7-9 to TRBJ2-3; 9 nucleotides align to TRBD2. Germline V gene sequence: CDR1 SEHNR, CDR2 FQNEAQ (reference sequence). J lost 1 base, V lost 4 bases, and 6 bases had no gene match. The CDR3 runs to 16 residues.

Only a few counts were recorded for this clonotype. The CDR3 spells CSGQGFGNQPQHF. CDR3 sequence (DNA): TGCAGTGGACAGGGTTTTGGCAATCAGCCCCAGCATTTT. The chain carries TRBV20-1 and TRBJ1-5; 7 positions match TRBD1. CDR1 is DFQATT and CDR2 is SNEGSKA in the germline V gene (reference sequence). The CDR3 is 13 residues long. The V gene end was trimmed by 7 bases and the J gene end by 2 bases; junction bases not matched to a gene: 5.

This clonotype was detected many times. The rearrangement uses TRBV5-1 and TRBJ2-1, with D possibly being TRBD2 (6 bases). The CDR3 has 15 amino acids. Germline V CDR1 and CDR2: SGHRS, YFSETQ. Between the trimmed V and J ends, which lost 2 bases and 6 bases, there was a span of 15 bases. The CDR3 DNA sequence: TGCGCCAGCAGCTTCAACGAGTTGCGGGGCAATGAGCAGTTCTTC. Translating gives CASSFNELRGNEQFF.

The chain employs TRBV20-1 and TRBJ2-3, with D perhaps being TRBD1 or TRBD2 (5 bases each). The V gene's germline CDR1 is DFQATT and CDR2 SNEGSKA (reference sequence). The CDR3 spans 15 residues. V lost 0 bases and J 4 bases, leaving 14 bases between the germline ends. The CDR3 DNA reads as TGCAGTGCTAGAGATCTATGGGGGAAGGCAGATACGCAGTATTTT. It translates to CSARDLWGKADTQYF.

This clonotype has ten or more counts. This chain joins TRBV20-1 and TRBJ2-5; tentatively, D is TRBD2 (5 bases). CDR3 length: 11 residues. Between the trimmed V and J ends, which lost 7 bases and 5 bases, there was a span of 11 bases. Germline V gives CDR1 DFQATT, CDR2 SNEGSKA (reference sequence). The CDR3 DNA is TGCAGTGGCGACGAGGGCGAGACCCAGTACTTC. Translated, it gives CSGDEGETQYF.